This T cell receptor (beta chain) appears in the sequencing data of a study of cytomegalovirus exposure and HLA in healthy donors. Study in general: T cells numbering about 179 million yielded 90 million to 140 million unique TCR beta sequences in an earlier analysis.

Turning to this clone: Its antigen is undetermined.

Study-level points and caveats: The study flagged about 150 TCR beta chains as cytomegalovirus-associated.

The PCR was carried out with 60 Vbeta primers and 13 Jbeta primers. Only in-frame clones appear in the TCRdb table, and some are missing; sequencing was by immunoSEQ multiplex PCR. This sample yields roughly 130,000 clones, of which roughly four fifths are seen a single time; less than 6.5% belongs to the top ten. The receptor's source is a woman in her thirties or forties in good health and CMV-seropositive. Material: PBMCs.

The DNA for the CDR3 is TGTGCCAGTAGTACCGACCTGAGGACTGAAGCTTTCTTT. Translating gives CASSTDLRTEAFF. This chain connects TRBV19 to TRBJ1-1; D ambiguous. The CDR3 covers 13 residues. Trimming removed 4 bases from V and 5 bases from J, with 11 bases in between. Germline assignment: CDR1 LNHDA and CDR2 SQIVND (reference sequence).